The source of this T cell receptor beta chain is a study of blood T cell repertoires in COVID-19. Study background: Acute and convalescent COVID-19 specimens originated in the United States, Italy and Spain. PBMCs, B-cell-depleted T cells, or T cells provided the cDNA or gDNA that made up the material.

The cohort comprised adults aged about 18 to 100 years residing in 20 to 25 US areas. V was cut by 5 bases and J by 5 bases, with 9 bases left in between. The CDR3 loop spans 13 amino acids. As originally analysed: Amplification of reference gene primers provided the estimated nucleated cell counts. Sequencing was performed with immunoSEQ multiplex PCR; in TCRdb, only in-frame clones are kept and a portion is missing. The V and J calls and clone size are taken from that table; D and trimming were inferred from the DNA. The table includes over 150,000 clones, approximately 80% detected once. Sample: PBMCs or T cells enriched from blood (not recorded which). The chain joins TRBV12-3 or TRBV12-4 to TRBJ1-4; no reliable D call. This clonotype was sampled from a woman between 55 and 75 years old who had recovered from COVID-19. CDR3 sequence: CASSRELNEKLFF. The CDR3 bases are TGTGCCAGCAGTAGGGAGCTAAATGAAAAACTGTTTTTT.